The 22 T cell receptor beta chains listed next were all sequenced from one sample in a study of T cells in Graves' hyperthyroidism and ophthalmopathy. It was RNA transcripts that yielded the amplified TCR beta CDR3 regions. Using the HTBI primer set, a first-round RT-PCR was run on the TCR CDR3. Via MiXCR, TCRdb re-called the multiplex PCR reads, giving one row per CDR3 protein. The repertoire holds 550,000 to 800,000 distinct CDR3 sequences, with roughly 17% as singletons. The sequenced material came from blood. The receptors shown here come from a man in his forties or fifties with Graves' hyperthyroidism.

The chain has TRBV7-9 and TRBJ2-7, with 9 positions matching TRBD1. The ends lost 4 bases at V and 3 bases at J; junction bases unmatched: 13. Looked up from germline, CDR1 is SEHNR and CDR2 is FQNEAQ (reference sequence). The CDR3 length is 17 residues. CDR3 protein: CASSSSPSDRGDYEQYF. The CDR3 coding sequence is TGTGCCAGCAGCTCCTCGCCCAGTGACAGGGGGGACTACGAGCAGTACTTC.

This clonotype showed up many times. V and J are TRBV7-9 and TRBJ2-1; D not certain. Trimming cost V 2 bases and J 0 bases, with 8 bases left between them. The CDR3 length is 15 residues. Germline V gene sequence: CDR1 SEHNR, CDR2 FQNEAQ (reference sequence). The CDR3 DNA is TGTGCCAGCAGCTTAACTACAAGCTCCTACAATGAGCAGTTCTTC. Its protein is CASSLTTSSYNEQFF.

This clonotype was observed many times. The CDR3 is CASRGAGGPYNEQFF. The CDR3 DNA reads TGTGCCAGCAGAGGAGCGGGAGGGCCCTACAATGAGCAGTTCTTC. The rearrangement uses TRBV12-3 or TRBV12-4 and TRBJ2-1; 10 bases match TRBD2. The CDR3 contains 15 residues. J was trimmed by 2 bases and V by 6 bases; bases with no gene match: 4.

This clonotype was picked up a small number of times. A much larger clone differs from this one at a single base, so this may be a read error. The gene calls are TRBV11-2 and TRBJ2-7; 15 nucleotides agree with TRBD2. Germline CDR1 SGHAT, CDR2 FQNNGV. The CDR3 loop spans 16 amino acids. The CDR3 loop reads CASSLRTSGRGNEPYF. CDR3 DNA sequence: TGTGCCAGCAGCTTACGGACTAGCGGGAGGGGAAACGAGCCGTACTTC.

In regard to this clonotype: The limits of the CDR3 on the DNA are not certain, so only TCRdb's listed CDR3 is given. This chain uses TRBV7-9 with TRBJ1-2; no check of the table's D call, TRBD1, against the DNA was made. The CDR3 comprises 23 residues, both ends counted. Per the germline V gene, CDR1 is SEHNR and CDR2 is FQNEAQ (reference sequence). CDR3 sequence: CASTNQTSMYLCASSPDRSGYTF.

This clonotype appeared many times. The chain recombines TRBV7-2 with TRBJ2-3, with D maybe TRBD2 (6 bases). The CDR3 extends over 16 amino acids. CDR1 SGHTA and CDR2 FQGNSA come from the germline V gene. Between the trimmed V and J ends, which lost 5 bases and 2 bases, there was a span of 17 bases. The CDR3 DNA is TGTGCCAGCAGCCCCGAACTAGCAGCCCACACAGATACGCAGTATTTT. Its translation is CASSPELAAHTDTQYF.

The chain employs TRBV20-1 and TRBJ2-3; D may be TRBD1 or TRBD2 (6 bases each). From germline, CDR1 is DFQATT and CDR2 SNEGSKA (reference sequence). The V gene lost 6 bases and the J gene lost 0 bases, with 10 bases spanning the gap. The CDR3 spans 13 residues. CDR3 nucleotide sequence: TGCAGTGCAGGAGGGGGTAGCACAGATACGCAGTATTTT. It is translated as CSAGGGSTDTQYF.

The chain combines TRBV9 with TRBJ1-1; perhaps TRBD1 as D (5 bases). V was trimmed by 2 bases and J by 1 base, leaving 12 bases between them. CDR3 length: 15 residues. The germline V gene encodes CDR1 SGDLS and CDR2 YYNGEE. The chain's CDR3 is CASSVSKGPNTEAFF. The CDR3 coding sequence is TGTGCCAGCAGCGTGTCTAAGGGGCCGAACACTGAAGCTTTCTTT.

The sample holds many counts of this clonotype. This chain joins TRBV7-9 and TRBJ2-7, with 12 bases fitting TRBD2. This CDR3 comprises 14 residues. V shed 5 bases and J 5 bases; nucleotides not matched to a gene: 4. Per germline, CDR1 SEHNR and CDR2 FQNEAQ (reference sequence). The CDR3, as DNA: TGTGCCAGCAGCCGACTAGCGGGGGTAGACGAGCAGTACTTC. As protein: CASSRLAGVDEQYF. The full variable domain, with the rest looked up from reference TRBV7-9 and TRBJ2-7, is DTGVSQNPRHKITKRGQNVTFRCDPISEHNRLYWYRQTLGQGPEFLTYFQNEAQLEKSRLLSDRFSAERPKGSFSTLEIQRTEQGDSAMYLCASSRLAGVDEQYFGPGTRLTVT.

This clonotype was detected ten times or more. The J gene is TRBJ1-1, the V gene TRBV6-1, with a tentative D call TRBD1 (6 bases). Trimming took off 7 bases at V and 7 bases at J, with 13 bases between the two ends. Germline V CDR1 and CDR2: MNHNS, SASEGT. This CDR3 is built from 12 residues. The CDR3 loop reads CASTIRGGEAFF. The CDR3 DNA reads TGTGCCAGCACCATCAGGGGAGGTGAAGCTTTCTTT.

This clonotype turned up a few times. This sequence joins TRBV14 and TRBJ2-2; D is unclear. In germline, CDR1 is SGHDN, CDR2 FVKESK. Between the trimmed V and J ends, which lost 0 bases and 5 bases, there was a span of 10 bases. The CDR3 contains 15 residues. The CDR3 loop reads CASSQDNYLTGELFF. The CDR3 DNA sequence: TGTGCCAGCAGCCAAGACAACTACCTAACCGGGGAGCTGTTTTTT.

This clonotype was seen ten or more times. The chain employs TRBV6-1 and TRBJ1-1; tentatively, D is TRBD1 (5 bases). Per the germline V gene, CDR1 is MNHNS and CDR2 is SASEGT. The CDR3 length is 12 residues. Trimming left V 7 bases short and J 6 bases short, with 12 bases between. The CDR3 sequence: CASTTTVSEAFF. The CDR3 DNA sequence: TGTGCCAGCACGACGACAGTGTCTGAAGCTTTCTTT.

This clonotype was seen many times. The V and J genes are TRBV6-5 and TRBJ1-1; 9 bases agree with TRBD1. Trimming cost V 0 bases and J 7 bases; bases outside gene matches: 12. Germline assignment: CDR1 MNHEY and CDR2 SVGAGI. The CDR3 contains 17 residues. The CDR3 here is CASSYSGTGTGSVEAFF. CDR3 coding DNA: TGTGCCAGCAGTTACTCCGGTACCGGGACAGGGTCGGTTGAAGCTTTCTTT.

This clonotype was counted ten times or more. The J gene is TRBJ1-1, the V gene TRBV19; 7 nucleotides align to TRBD1. Germline assignment: CDR1 LNHDA and CDR2 SQIVND (reference sequence). CDR3 size: 15 residues. J gave up 0 bases and V 4 bases, and 5 bases lay outside the gene matches. The CDR3 bases are TGTGCCAGTAGTAAGGGACAGAACATGAACACTGAAGCTTTCTTT. It specifies CASSKGQNMNTEAFF.

The V and J genes are TRBV27 and TRBJ2-6; D ambiguous. The CDR3 has 16 amino acids. V lost 2 bases and J 0 bases, leaving 8 bases between the germline ends. From germline, CDR1 is MNHEY and CDR2 SMNVEV (reference sequence). CDR3 bases: TGTGCCAGCAGTTTACTATTAAGCTCTGGGGCCAACGTCCTGACTTTC. This gives the protein CASSLLLSSGANVLTF.

This clonotype has a handful of counts. V gene TRBV3-1 combines with J gene TRBJ2-6; D unresolved. This CDR3 comprises 15 residues. CDR1 is LGHDT and CDR2 is YNNKEL in the germline V gene (reference sequence). Between the trimmed V and J ends, which lost 0 bases and 0 bases, there was a span of 3 bases. The CDR3 bases are TGTGCCAGCAGCCAAGATTTCTCTGGGGCCAACGTCCTGACTTTC. This translates into CASSQDFSGANVLTF.

This clonotype was counted many times. This chain links TRBV12-3 or TRBV12-4 with TRBJ2-1; weak D call: TRBD2 (6 bases). The CDR3 is made up of 14 amino acids. The V end lost 3 bases, the J end lost 5 bases, and 11 bases lay between the germline ends. The DNA of the CDR3 is TGTGCCAGCAGTTTCTTAGGGAGGAACAATGAGCAGTTCTTC. It is translated as CASSFLGRNNEQFF.

The gene calls are TRBV6-2 or TRBV6-3 and TRBJ2-7; no firm D call. Germline CDR1 and CDR2: MNHEY and SVGEGT. Trimming removed 0 bases at V and 4 bases at J, with 10 bases between. The CDR3 is 14 residues long. The CDR3 sequence is CASSYSRGPYEQYF. The CDR3 bases are TGTGCCAGCAGTTACTCGAGAGGCCCGTACGAGCAGTACTTC.

The rearrangement uses TRBV20-1 and TRBJ1-1; a weak D match, TRBD1 (6 bases). The CDR3 totals 13 residues. Germline-derived CDR1 and CDR2 are DFQATT and SNEGSKA (reference sequence). The V gene lost 0 bases and the J gene lost 7 bases, with 12 bases spanning the gap. CDR3 protein: CSARDTTQGEAFF. DNA of the CDR3: TGCAGTGCTAGAGACACTACACAGGGTGAAGCTTTCTTT.

This clonotype appeared many times. The genes are TRBV10-3 and TRBJ2-7; maybe TRBD1 (6 bases). Trimming removed 4 bases from V and 5 bases from J, with 12 bases in between. Germline V gene lookup returns CDR1 ENHRY and CDR2 SYGVKD. The CDR3 sequence is 13 residues long. This CDR3 is CAISGTGTHEQYF. The CDR3 DNA is TGTGCCATCAGTGGAACAGGGACCCACGAGCAGTACTTC.

This clonotype has ten or more counts. This CDR3 is CASSDYRGVNQPQHF. CDR3 coding DNA: TGTGCCAGCAGTGACTACAGGGGCGTCAATCAGCCCCAGCATTTT. The chain joins TRBV6-1 to TRBJ1-5; 7 bases match TRBD1. CDR3 length: 15 residues. After removal of 3 bases from V and 3 bases from J, the junction contained 5 bases not matched to a gene. CDR1 is MNHNS and CDR2 is SASEGT in the germline V gene.

The table lists this clonotype with many counts. This rearrangement joins TRBV2 to TRBJ1-2, with D uncertain. Germline CDR1 is SNHLY and CDR2 is FYNNEI. The CDR3 has 16 amino acids. Trimming stripped 1 base from V and 3 bases from J, with 15 bases between. The CDR3 nucleotides read TGTGCCAGCAGTGAAGGTTTAAGGTTGATTGACTATGGCTACACCTTC. This gives the protein CASSEGLRLIDYGYTF.